Listed here are 32 T cell receptor beta chains from one sample, sequenced in a study of spatial heterogeneity in lung cancer. Stated time point: blood at routine non-recurrence follow-up after resection. TCRs were sequenced from unsorted whole RNA of tumor, nontumor lung or PBMC. From the 5' RACE reads, TCRdb called clonotypes with MiXCR, one entry per CDR3 protein. The table shows some 110,000 distinct CDR3 sequences, with approximately 12% occurring only once. Sequences were derived from PBMCs, sampled at follow-up. The receptor source for this set is a male donor with early-stage non-small cell lung cancer.

The table lists this clonotype with many counts. This is likely a read error, given that the CDR3 carries no conserved phenylalanine or tryptophan at its end. It is unclear where the CDR3 begins or ends on the DNA, so no DNA is shown, and the CDR3 is as TCRdb lists it. This sequence joins TRBV4-3 and TRBJ2-3; the table names TRBD2, a call not compared with the DNA. The CDR3 spans 10 residues, counting both ends. Germline V gives CDR1 LGHNA, CDR2 YSLEER. The CDR3 reads CASSQTGLAN.

This clonotype was detected a few times. The V call is TRBV9, the J call TRBJ1-1; 10 bases match TRBD1. The CDR3 runs 18 residues. From germline, CDR1 is SGDLS and CDR2 YYNGEE. With V trimmed by 0 bases and J by 2 bases, 10 bases remained unmatched. The CDR3 bases are TGTGCCAGCAGCGTAGCTCTAGTGACAGGGGGCTATAACACTGAAGCTTTCTTT. This gives the protein CASSVALVTGGYNTEAFF.

This clonotype showed up many times. This rearrangement joins TRBV7-9 to TRBJ1-1; D may be TRBD1 (5 bases). Germline-derived CDR1 and CDR2 are SEHNR and FQNEAQ (reference sequence). V lost 3 bases and J lost 8, with 16 bases in between. The CDR3 runs 14 residues. CDR3 loop: CASSLGKGPTEAFF. In DNA form, the CDR3 reads TGTGCCAGCAGCTTGGGGAAGGGGCCGACCGAAGCTTTCTTT.

The chain couples TRBV20-1 to TRBJ1-1; TRBD1 is a possible D gene (6 bases). From germline, CDR1 is DFQATT and CDR2 SNEGSKA (reference sequence). This CDR3 has 12 residues. Between the trimmed V and J ends, which lost 6 bases and 1 base, there was a span of 9 bases. The CDR3 DNA is TGCAGTGCAGCGGACAGGAACACTGAAGCTTTCTTT. Translated: CSAADRNTEAFF.

This clonotype was counted between two and nine times. The genes are TRBV28 and TRBJ2-7; 9 bases are shared with TRBD1. The CDR3 extends over 15 amino acids. V was clipped by 4 bases and J by 3 bases; unmatched bases: 7. Germline V CDR1 and CDR2: MDHEN, SYDVKM. CDR3 bases: TGTGCCAGCAGTTCCAGGGACAGGGCCTACTACGAGCAGTACTTC. Encoded protein: CASSSRDRAYYEQYF.

This clonotype was detected a few times. The J gene is TRBJ2-4, the V gene TRBV10-1; 7 nucleotides align to TRBD2. Germline loops: CDR1 WNHNN, CDR2 SYGVQD (reference sequence). With V trimmed by 6 bases and J by 0 bases, 8 bases remained unmatched. The CDR3 runs 16 residues. The CDR3: CASSPGRSLAKNIQYF. CDR3 bases: TGCGCCAGCAGCCCCGGGAGGTCCCTAGCCAAAAACATTCAGTACTTC.

Points on this clonotype: Germline is not matched at one junction end, which may reflect a read error. This chain links TRBV6-1 with TRBJ1-6; D unclear. The CDR3 consists of 14 residues. Germline V CDR1 and CDR2: MNHNS, SASEGT. CDR3 in DNA: TGTGCCAGCAGTCGGCGGGGTAGGGATTCATCCCTCCACTTT. It encodes CASSRRGRDSSLHF.

This clonotype was counted between two and nine times. This sequence joins TRBV5-1 and TRBJ1-4, with TRBD1 matching over 7 bases. Unmatched junction bases numbered 6, after V lost 3 bases and J lost 4 bases. The CDR3 spans 15 residues. Per germline, CDR1 SGHRS and CDR2 YFSETQ. The CDR3: CASSYSAGGNEKLFF. DNA for the CDR3: TGCGCCAGCAGCTACTCCGCAGGGGGTAATGAAAAACTGTTTTTT.

The chain couples TRBV18 to TRBJ2-3; D gene uncertain. Germline V gives CDR1 KGHSH, CDR2 LQKENI. The CDR3 is 11 residues long. Trimming stripped 4 bases from V and 1 base from J, with 0 bases between. The CDR3, as DNA: TGTGCCAGCTCACGCACAGATACGCAGTATTTT. Protein sequence: CASSRTDTQYF.

This clonotype was seen only a few times. The chain has TRBV28 and TRBJ2-3, with D unclear. V was clipped by 10 bases and J by 4 bases, with 12 bases between them. The CDR3 contains 12 residues. CDR1 is MDHEN and CDR2 is SYDVKM in the germline V gene. CDR3 sequence: CATVRYPDTQYF. CDR3 in DNA: TGTGCCACAGTCCGATATCCAGATACGCAGTATTTT. Filled out from reference TRBV28 and TRBJ2-3, the complete variable domain reads DVKVTQSSRYLVKRTGEKVFLECVQDMDHENMFWYRQDPGLGLRLIYFSYDVKMKEKGDIPEGYSVSREKKERFSLILESASTNQTSMYLCATVRYPDTQYFGPGTRLTVL.

The chain links TRBV7-9 to TRBJ1-2; possibly TRBD1 for D (6 bases). The CDR3 is 14 amino acids. Germline assignment: CDR1 SEHNR and CDR2 FQNEAQ (reference sequence). V dropped 2 bases and J dropped 6 bases, with 13 bases sitting between them. This CDR3 reads CASSLYRDRNGYTF. The CDR3 region has the DNA TGTGCCAGCAGCTTATACAGGGATAGGAATGGCTACACCTTC.

This clonotype is medium-sized. The V gene is TRBV7-2, the J gene TRBJ2-3; D may correspond to TRBD1 or TRBD2 (5 bases each). V lost 5 bases to trimming and J lost 3 bases, with 15 bases between them. CDR1 and CDR2 from the germline V gene are SGHTA and FQGNSA. The CDR3 sequence is 15 residues long. The CDR3 is CASSRIGTLTDTQYF. The CDR3 nucleotides read TGTGCCAGCAGCCGTATTGGGACGTTAACAGATACGCAGTATTTT.

The rearrangement joins TRBV20-1 to TRBJ2-1, with TRBD1 matching over 9 bases. The V gene end was trimmed by 6 bases and the J gene end by 0 bases; junction bases not matched to a gene: 6. Germline V gene data show CDR1 as DFQATT and CDR2 as SNEGSKA (reference sequence). The CDR3 spans 15 residues. The CDR3 protein is CSAKQGASSYNEQFF. DNA for the CDR3: TGCAGTGCAAAACAGGGGGCTAGCTCCTACAATGAGCAGTTCTTC.

This clonotype showed up many times. The chain joins TRBV12-3 or TRBV12-4 to TRBJ2-3, with D perhaps being TRBD1 or TRBD2 (5 bases each). V shed 3 bases and J shed 4 bases, with 8 bases lying between them. The CDR3 loop spans 13 amino acids. The CDR3 protein is CASSFRDPDTQYF. Written as DNA, the CDR3 is TGTGCCAGCAGTTTCCGGGACCCAGATACGCAGTATTTT.

The rearrangement links TRBV5-6 to TRBJ1-1; 7 bases match TRBD1. The ends lost 3 bases at V and 9 bases at J; junction bases unmatched: 8. Per the germline V gene, CDR1 is SGHDT and CDR2 is YYEEEE. This CDR3 contains 13 residues. This chain's CDR3 is CASSSRQGVKAFF. The DNA of the CDR3 is TGTGCCAGCAGCTCCCGACAGGGCGTTAAAGCTTTCTTT.

The chain links TRBV18 to TRBJ1-1; 10 bases agree with TRBD1. CDR1 is KGHSH, CDR2 LQKENI, per germline. Unmatched junction bases numbered 10, after V lost 5 bases and J lost 4 bases. The CDR3 length is 16 residues. CDR3 DNA: TGTGCCAGCTCAGCAAGGACAGGGGGTCAAGGCACTGAAGCTTTCTTT. Translated: CASSARTGGQGTEAFF.

This clonotype came up many times. The J gene is TRBJ1-4, the V gene TRBV9; D is unresolved. From germline, CDR1 is SGDLS and CDR2 YYNGEE. V shed 0 bases and J shed 8 bases, with 11 bases lying between them. This CDR3 comprises 14 residues. CDR3 in amino acids: CASSVGGADEKLFF. CDR3 sequence (DNA): TGTGCCAGCAGCGTAGGAGGCGCGGACGAAAAACTGTTTTTT. Based on the CDR3 plus reference TRBV9 and TRBJ1-4, the full variable domain is DSGVTQTPKHLITATGQRVTLRCSPRSGDLSVYWYQQSLDQGLQFLIQYYNGEERAKGNILERFSAQQFPDLHSELNLSSLELGDSALYFCASSVGGADEKLFFGSGTQLSVL.

The sample holds many counts of this clonotype. This rearrangement joins TRBV29-1 to TRBJ2-7, with D tentatively TRBD1 (6 bases). CDR3 length: 13 residues. Germline V CDR1 and CDR2: SQVTM, ANQGSEA. Trimming left V 3 bases short and J 2 bases short, with 11 bases between. The CDR3 is CSVEGAGTYEQYF. The CDR3 bases are TGCAGCGTTGAGGGGGCAGGCACCTACGAGCAGTACTTC.

This clonotype has just a few counts. The chain couples TRBV29-1 to TRBJ2-1, with 12 bases matching TRBD2. Trimming removed 1 base from V and 15 bases from J; junction bases left unmatched: 4. CDR3 size: 12 residues. CDR1 SQVTM and CDR2 ANQGSEA come from the germline V gene. The CDR3 region has the DNA TGCAGCGTTGAAGTACTAGCGGGGGGCTGGTTCTTC. Residues: CSVEVLAGGWFF.

This clonotype was counted ten times or more. This rearrangement joins TRBV5-1 to TRBJ1-2; D unresolved. V shed 0 bases and J shed 2 bases, with 8 bases lying between them. The germline gives CDR1 SGHRS, CDR2 YFSETQ. This CDR3 contains 14 residues. The CDR3 nucleotides read TGCGCCAGCAGCTTGGGAGGGATCAACTATGGCTACACCTTC. Protein product: CASSLGGINYGYTF.

This sequence joins TRBV7-9 and TRBJ2-5; D might be TRBD1 or TRBD2, each matching 5 bases. In germline, CDR1 is SEHNR, CDR2 FQNEAQ (reference sequence). The CDR3 totals 15 residues. V dropped 3 bases and J dropped 1 base, with 12 bases sitting between them. The CDR3 DNA sequence: TGTGCCAGCAGCTTGGTATCAGGGACCCAAGAGACCCAGTACTTC. Translation gives CASSLVSGTQETQYF.

This clonotype occurred a few times. The V call is TRBV4-2, the J call TRBJ2-5, with 14 nucleotides matching TRBD2. Germline CDR1 reads LGHNA; CDR2 reads YNFKEQ. The CDR3 has 17 amino acids. V lost 1 base and J lost 3; bases outside the gene matches: 4. The CDR3 region has the DNA TGTGCCAGCAGCCAAGTGGGACTAGCGGGGGCGGAAGAGACCCAGTACTTC. Translation: CASSQVGLAGAEETQYF.

The chain recombines TRBV7-3 with TRBJ1-2, with 11 bases aligning to TRBD1. V dropped 5 bases and J dropped 7; count of bases not matched to a gene: 9. Germline V CDR1 and CDR2: SGHTA, FQGTGA. There are 15 residues in the CDR3. Here the CDR3 reads CASSQDRGPYTGYTF. The CDR3 nucleotides are TGTGCCAGCAGCCAGGACAGGGGGCCCTATACTGGCTACACCTTC.

This clonotype was counted ten times or more. The DNA for the CDR3 is TGTGCCAGCAGTATCGTGGAGTGGGGTTACAATGAGCAGTTCTTC. Protein product: CASSIVEWGYNEQFF. This sequence joins TRBV6-6 and TRBJ2-1; D remains unclear. Germline CDR1 is MNHNY and CDR2 is SVGAGI (reference sequence). The CDR3 sequence is 15 residues long. V lost 5 bases, J lost 4 bases, and 15 bases lay in between.

This chain connects TRBV24-1 to TRBJ1-1; tentatively, D is TRBD1 (5 bases). This CDR3 comprises 13 residues. The V gene's germline CDR1 is KGHDR and CDR2 SFDVKD. Trimming cost V 3 bases and J 11 bases, with 15 bases left between them. Written as DNA, the CDR3 is TGTGCCACCAGTGATAACACAGGATTGGGGGCTTTCTTT. It yields the protein CATSDNTGLGAFF.

The gene calls are TRBV27 and TRBJ2-3; D remains ambiguous. Germline assignment: CDR1 MNHEY and CDR2 SMNVEV (reference sequence). Deletions cut 6 bases from V and 2 bases from J, with 6 bases between. The CDR3 is 12 residues long. The CDR3 loop reads CASRTLTDTQYF. The CDR3 coding sequence is TGTGCCAGCAGAACCCTCACAGATACGCAGTATTTT.

The chain has TRBV3-1 and TRBJ1-5, with TRBD1 as a possible D gene (5 bases). In germline, CDR1 is LGHDT, CDR2 YNNKEL (reference sequence). The CDR3 loop spans 14 amino acids. V dropped 4 bases and J dropped 10 bases, with 17 bases sitting between them. CDR3 in amino acids: CASSPKFGASPQHF. CDR3 coding DNA: TGTGCCAGCAGCCCCAAGTTTGGGGCGAGCCCCCAGCATTTT. The whole variable domain, remainder taken from reference TRBV3-1 and TRBJ1-5, is DTAVSQTPKYLVTQMGNDKSIKCEQNLGHDTMYWYKQDSKKFLKIMFSYNNKELIINETVPNRFSPKSPDKAHLNLHINSLELGDSAVYFCASSPKFGASPQHFGDGTRLSIL.

Many counts were recorded for this clonotype. The J gene is TRBJ2-5, the V gene TRBV3-1; the match to TRBD2 covers 9 bases. The germline V gene has CDR1 LGHDT and CDR2 YNNKEL (reference sequence). The ends lost 4 bases at V and 5 bases at J; junction bases unmatched: 8. The CDR3 extends over 15 amino acids. CDR3 in amino acids: CASSPRAGGLETQYF. CDR3 bases: TGTGCCAGCAGCCCTCGGGCGGGGGGGCTCGAGACCCAGTACTTC.

CDR3 DNA sequence: TGTGCCATCAGTGGCTCGTCGGAGAAAGCTTTCTTT. Amino acid sequence: CAISGSSEKAFF. The chain carries TRBV10-3 and TRBJ1-1; D call uncertain. CDR1 is ENHRY, CDR2 SYGVKD, per germline. This CDR3 has 12 residues. V gave up 4 bases and J gave up 9 bases, with 12 bases separating them.

This clonotype was recorded many times. The chain joins TRBV12-3 or TRBV12-4 to TRBJ1-2; D is ambiguous. Deletions cut 8 bases from V and 8 bases from J, with 15 bases between. The length of the CDR3 is 12 residues. The CDR3, as DNA: TGTGCCAGCGCTCCCCAAAATTACGGCTACACCTTC. Residues: CASAPQNYGYTF.

The chain carries TRBV7-8 and TRBJ1-2; D perhaps matches TRBD1 (6 bases). V shed 5 bases and J shed 8 bases, with 15 bases lying between them. Germline V gives CDR1 SGHVS, CDR2 FQNEAQ. The CDR3 extends over 13 amino acids. The CDR3 coding sequence is TGTGCCAGCAGCCCTAGAGGGGGAAGAGGCTACACCTTC. Its translation is CASSPRGGRGYTF.

This chain uses TRBV6-1 with TRBJ1-4; the match to TRBD1 covers 7 bases. Trimming took 7 bases from V and 3 from J; bases not matched to a gene: 8. The germline gives CDR1 MNHNS, CDR2 SASEGT. This CDR3 is built from 15 residues. CDR3 DNA: TGTGCCAGCACCTCGCTGACAGGGTCTAATGAAAAACTGTTTTTT. Translation: CASTSLTGSNEKLFF.